The clone carrying this T cell receptor (beta chain) appeared a few times. Its specificity is not known. One entry per CDR3 protein results from TCRdb running MiXCR on the 5' RACE reads. The sample has roughly 160,000 distinct CDR3 sequences, 9.8% seen once; the top ten hold about 14%. The data stem from a study of CD8 T cells in ankylosing spondylitis. Study outcomes and limitations: In ankylosing spondylitis patients, matched synovial fluid reportedly showed significant enrichment of disease-linked clones. Clones linked to the disease showed a CD8+ phenotype. They occurred at relatively low frequencies in peripheral blood.

Sequencing input: blood, either unsorted or a sorted T cell fraction (not recorded which). This sequence originates from a female donor with ankylosing spondylitis or in good health (not recorded which).

CDR3 residues: CASTRDVGTEAFF. CDR3 nucleotides: TGTGCCAGCACCCGAGATGTCGGCACTGAAGCTTTCTTT. The genes are TRBV28 and TRBJ1-1; D not certain. The germline CDR1 and CDR2 sequences are MDHEN and SYDVKM. Trimming pared 7 bases from V and 4 bases from J, leaving 13 bases between. CDR3 length: 13 residues.